These T cell receptor beta chains were read from a single sample in a study of blood T cell repertoires in COVID-19. Clones were read by immunoSEQ multiplex PCR, and TCRdb kept only the in-frame ones, dropping some. The sample holds about 130,000 clones, 55% to 75% seen once. What was sequenced was peripheral blood. These receptors all come from a woman in her 70s with acute or convalescent COVID-19. The CDR3 runs from the conserved cysteine through the conserved F or W. Fields, in order: D gene, J gene, clone size, V gene, CDR3 DNA, CDR3 protein. A D gene is named only where the DNA matches it firmly. A clone size is listed for some rows: how often the clone was seen (once, few, many), or a class if it is expanded.

d_gene: TRBD1; j_gene: TRBJ2-3; abundance: few; v_gene: TRBV7-2; CDR3nt: TGTGCCAGCAGCTTTAGAGACAGGGGGCGCGCGCAGTATTTT; CDR3aa: CASSFRDRGRAQYF
d_gene: TRBD1; j_gene: TRBJ1-1; abundance: -; v_gene: TRBV7-8; CDR3nt: TGTGCCAGCAGCTTAGCGACAGGGTTAACTGAAGCTTTCTTT; CDR3aa: CASSLATGLTEAFF
d_gene: TRBD1; j_gene: TRBJ1-1; abundance: -; v_gene: TRBV10-1; CDR3nt: TGCGCCACGACAGGGGCCAAACTCTTGGGGCTGAACACTGAAGCTTTCTTT; CDR3aa: CATTGAKLLGLNTEAFF
d_gene: TRBD2; j_gene: TRBJ2-1; abundance: -; v_gene: TRBV5-1; CDR3nt: TGCGCCAGCAGCCACGAGCGGGGGCGCGGCAATGAGCAGTTCTTC; CDR3aa: CASSHERGRGNEQFF
d_gene: TRBD2; j_gene: TRBJ2-6; abundance: -; v_gene: TRBV27; CDR3nt: TGTGCCAGCAGTTTATCGGGACTAGCGGGAACTGGGGCCAACGTCCTGACTTTC; CDR3aa: CASSLSGLAGTGANVLTF
d_gene: -; j_gene: TRBJ2-1; abundance: -; v_gene: TRBV6-4; CDR3nt: TGTGCCAGCAGCGTCCCGCTCGCGGGGGACAACAATGAGCAGTTCTTC; CDR3aa: CASSVPLAGDNNEQFF
d_gene: TRBD2; j_gene: TRBJ2-3; abundance: -; v_gene: TRBV9; CDR3nt: TGTGCCAGCAGCACCTCCGCGGGAGGCACAGATACGCAGTATTTT; CDR3aa: CASSTSAGGTDTQYF
d_gene: -; j_gene: TRBJ1-6; abundance: few; v_gene: TRBV5-1; CDR3nt: TGCGCCAGCAGCTTGGAACGGAATTCACCCCTCCACTTT; CDR3aa: CASSLERNSPLHF
d_gene: -; j_gene: TRBJ1-2; abundance: -; v_gene: TRBV10-3; CDR3nt: TGTGCCAGCAGAACGACAGGCAGCGTAAACTATGGCTACACCTTC; CDR3aa: CASRTTGSVNYGYTF
d_gene: -; j_gene: TRBJ2-2; abundance: -; v_gene: TRBV6-5; CDR3nt: TGTGCCAGCAGTTACGGGGGGGCCGACGGGGAGCTGTTTTTT; CDR3aa: CASSYGGADGELFF
d_gene: TRBD2; j_gene: TRBJ2-3; abundance: -; v_gene: TRBV5-8; CDR3nt: TGTGCCAGCAGCCCGGGAGGGGCCGGATTTGGGGATACGCAGTATTTT; CDR3aa: CASSPGGAGFGDTQYF
d_gene: -; j_gene: TRBJ1-5; abundance: -; v_gene: TRBV2; CDR3nt: TGTGCCAGCAAATACCCAGGGAATCAGCCCCAGCATTTT; CDR3aa: CASKYPGNQPQHF
d_gene: -; j_gene: TRBJ2-7; abundance: -; v_gene: TRBV5-5; CDR3nt: TGTGCCAGCAGCTGGGAGACAGGACGCTACGAGCAGTACTTC; CDR3aa: CASSWETGRYEQYF
d_gene: TRBD2; j_gene: TRBJ2-5; abundance: -; v_gene: TRBV5-1; CDR3nt: TGCGCCAGCAGCCCGAGACTAGCGGGCTCCCAAGAGACCCAGTACTTC; CDR3aa: CASSPRLAGSQETQYF
d_gene: TRBD1; j_gene: TRBJ2-3; abundance: -; v_gene: TRBV6-1; CDR3nt: TGTGCCAGCAGTGGACGACAGGGCCTGAGCACAGATACGCAGTATTTT; CDR3aa: CASSGRQGLSTDTQYF
d_gene: -; j_gene: TRBJ2-7; abundance: -; v_gene: TRBV27; CDR3nt: TGTGCCAGCAGAACTTGGACAGGTCGGAGGGACGAGCAGTACTTC; CDR3aa: CASRTWTGRRDEQYF
d_gene: TRBD2; j_gene: TRBJ2-3; abundance: -; v_gene: TRBV5-4; CDR3nt: TGTGCCAGCAGGCGGACTAGCGGGTCCTTCACAGATACGCAGTATTTT; CDR3aa: CASRRTSGSFTDTQYF
d_gene: -; j_gene: TRBJ1-1; abundance: few; v_gene: TRBV5-1; CDR3nt: TGCGCCAGCAGCTTGGGTGGGCCCACTGAAGCTTTCTTT; CDR3aa: CASSLGGPTEAFF
d_gene: TRBD1; j_gene: TRBJ2-2; abundance: -; v_gene: TRBV27; CDR3nt: TGTGCCAGCAGTGCCGGGACAGGATATAACACCGGGGAGCTGTTTTTT; CDR3aa: CASSAGTGYNTGELFF